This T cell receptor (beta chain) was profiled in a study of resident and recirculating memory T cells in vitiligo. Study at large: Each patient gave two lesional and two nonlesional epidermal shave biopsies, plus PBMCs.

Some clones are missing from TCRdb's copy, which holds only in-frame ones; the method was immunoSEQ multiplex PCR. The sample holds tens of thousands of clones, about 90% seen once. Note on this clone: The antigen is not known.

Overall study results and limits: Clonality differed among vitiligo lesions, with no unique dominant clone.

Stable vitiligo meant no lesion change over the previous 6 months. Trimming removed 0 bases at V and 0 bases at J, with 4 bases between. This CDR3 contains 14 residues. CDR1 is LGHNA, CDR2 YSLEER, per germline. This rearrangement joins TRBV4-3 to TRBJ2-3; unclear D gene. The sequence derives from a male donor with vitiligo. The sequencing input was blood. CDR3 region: CASSQEHSTDTQYF. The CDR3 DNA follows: TGCGCCAGCAGCCAAGAACATAGCACAGATACGCAGTATTTT.